This is a list of T cell receptor beta chains from one sample in a study of metastatic and nonmetastatic thyroid tumors. MiXCR was used by TCRdb to re-call the PCR reads. This table holds around 7,100 clones, about 29% found once. The sequenced sample was adjacent normal tissue. The receptors were sampled from a female donor with papillary thyroid cancer or a benign thyroid nodule (not recorded which). Some clones in this sample may be carry-over from other donors' samples. Both conserved end residues are part of each CDR3. The order of the fields is D gene, clone size, V gene, CDR3 length, J gene, CDR3 DNA, CDR3 protein. A D gene is named only where the DNA matches it firmly. Not every row has a clone size; where given, it reads once, few, many or a size class.

d_call: .
clone_size: medium-sized
v_call: TRBV30
cdr3_length: 11
j_call: TRBJ2-3
cdr3_nt: TGTGCCTGGAGTAGCACAGATACGCAGTATTTT
cdr3_aa: CAWSSTDTQYF

d_call: .
clone_size: few
v_call: TRBV6-1
cdr3_length: 12
j_call: TRBJ1-1
cdr3_nt: TGTGCCAGCAGCCGTTCCAGCACTGAAGCTTTCTTT
cdr3_aa: CASSRSSTEAFF

d_call: TRBD2
clone_size: few
v_call: TRBV12-3/TRBV12-4
cdr3_length: 16
j_call: TRBJ2-3
cdr3_nt: TGTGCCAGCAGCCGACTAGCGGGAGGAGGGACAGATACGCAGTATTTT
cdr3_aa: CASSRLAGGGTDTQYF

d_call: .
clone_size: medium-sized
v_call: TRBV5-1
cdr3_length: 13
j_call: TRBJ2-7
cdr3_nt: TGCGCCAGCAGCTTGGATGGCAGTTACGAGCAGTACTTC
cdr3_aa: CASSLDGSYEQYF

d_call: .
clone_size: .
v_call: TRBV7-3
cdr3_length: 15
j_call: TRBJ2-1
cdr3_nt: TGTGCCAGCAGCCCCTTTGTTGGCTCCTACAATGAGCAGTTCTTC
cdr3_aa: CASSPFVGSYNEQFF

d_call: .
clone_size: medium-sized
v_call: TRBV30
cdr3_length: 11
j_call: TRBJ1-1
cdr3_nt: TGTGCCTGGAATAGGGACACTGAAGCTTTCTTT
cdr3_aa: CAWNRDTEAFF

d_call: TRBD1
clone_size: few
v_call: TRBV2
cdr3_length: 14
j_call: TRBJ1-2
cdr3_nt: TGTGCCAGCAGTGATTCCGTAGGACAGGGTGGCTACACCTTC
cdr3_aa: CASSDSVGQGGYTF

d_call: TRBD1
clone_size: medium-sized
v_call: TRBV28
cdr3_length: 15
j_call: TRBJ2-3
cdr3_nt: TGTGCCACTGTCGACAGGGGGAGCTACCAGGATACGCAGTATTTT
cdr3_aa: CATVDRGSYQDTQYF

d_call: .
clone_size: few
v_call: TRBV12-3/TRBV12-4
cdr3_length: 13
j_call: TRBJ2-7
cdr3_nt: TGTGCCAGCAGTTTAGGGGACATTGCCGAGCAGTACTTC
cdr3_aa: CASSLGDIAEQYF

d_call: .
clone_size: .
v_call: TRBV6-1
cdr3_length: 14
j_call: TRBJ1-2
cdr3_nt: TGTGCCAGCAGGGTTCGTCCGGATAACTATGGCTACACCTTC
cdr3_aa: CASRVRPDNYGYTF

d_call: .
clone_size: .
v_call: TRBV30
cdr3_length: 12
j_call: TRBJ2-7
cdr3_nt: TGTGCCTGGAGGGGAGACAGTTACGAGCAGTACTTC
cdr3_aa: CAWRGDSYEQYF

d_call: .
clone_size: large
v_call: TRBV2
cdr3_length: 13
j_call: TRBJ1-1
cdr3_nt: TGTGCCAGCAGTGAAAGGGAGGGGACTGAAGCTTTCTTT
cdr3_aa: CASSEREGTEAFF

d_call: .
clone_size: medium-sized
v_call: TRBV7-9
cdr3_length: 15
j_call: TRBJ2-3
cdr3_nt: TGTGCCAGCAGCTTAAAAGGGGGGCCCACAGATACGCAGTATTTT
cdr3_aa: CASSLKGGPTDTQYF

d_call: .
clone_size: many
v_call: TRBV3-2
cdr3_length: 17
j_call: TRBJ2-3
cdr3_nt: TGTGCCAGCAGTCTAGCGGGGGGGTCCTATAGCACAGATACGCAGTATTTT
cdr3_aa: CASSLAGGSYSTDTQYF

d_call: .
clone_size: medium-sized
v_call: TRBV27
cdr3_length: 13
j_call: TRBJ2-3
cdr3_nt: TGTGCCAGCAGTTATCTTCTAGGAGATACGCAGTATTTT
cdr3_aa: CASSYLLGDTQYF

d_call: .
clone_size: .
v_call: TRBV6-1
cdr3_length: 12
j_call: TRBJ1-1
cdr3_nt: TGTGCCAGCAGCCTACGAGGCGCTGAAGCTTTCTTT
cdr3_aa: CASSLRGAEAFF

d_call: .
clone_size: few
v_call: TRBV2
cdr3_length: 14
j_call: TRBJ1-1
cdr3_nt: TGTGCCACCCGTGGCGGTCTCATGAACACTGAAGCTCTCTTT
cdr3_aa: CATRGGLMNTEALF

d_call: .
clone_size: .
v_call: TRBV4-3
cdr3_length: 15
j_call: TRBJ1-1
cdr3_nt: TGCGCCAGCAGCCAAGGCGGAGACCGGAACACTGAAGCTTTCTTT
cdr3_aa: CASSQGGDRNTEAFF

d_call: .
clone_size: .
v_call: TRBV28
cdr3_length: 12
j_call: TRBJ2-7
cdr3_nt: TGTGCCAGCAGCTCGAGCTCCTACGAGCAGTACTTC
cdr3_aa: CASSSSSYEQYF

d_call: TRBD1
clone_size: few
v_call: TRBV6-5
cdr3_length: 15
j_call: TRBJ2-7
cdr3_nt: TGTGCCAGCAGTTACTCGCCCGGGACAGGGGTCGAGCAGTACTTC
cdr3_aa: CASSYSPGTGVEQYF

d_call: .
clone_size: .
v_call: TRBV6-1
cdr3_length: 15
j_call: TRBJ2-7
cdr3_nt: TGTGCCAGCAGTGAAGAGCCAGGGGGGTCCTACGAGCAGTACTTC
cdr3_aa: CASSEEPGGSYEQYF

d_call: .
clone_size: few
v_call: TRBV28
cdr3_length: 13
j_call: TRBJ2-7
cdr3_nt: TGTGCCAGCAGCCAGGATAGCTCCTACGAGCAGTACTTC
cdr3_aa: CASSQDSSYEQYF

d_call: TRBD1
clone_size: once
v_call: TRBV11-3
cdr3_length: 15
j_call: TRBJ2-7
cdr3_nt: TGTGCCAGCAGCTCTTTCGGACAGGGGGCGTCCGAGCAGTACTTC
cdr3_aa: CASSSFGQGASEQYF

d_call: TRBD1
clone_size: .
v_call: TRBV10-3
cdr3_length: 14
j_call: TRBJ2-7
cdr3_nt: TGTGCCATCAGGTACGGGACAGGGTACTACGAGCAGTACTTC
cdr3_aa: CAIRYGTGYYEQYF

d_call: TRBD1
clone_size: .
v_call: TRBV2
cdr3_length: 20
j_call: TRBJ1-4
cdr3_nt: TGTGCCAGCCTCCGGGACAGGGGGCTCCAGGGAGGCCCAACTAATGAAAAACTGTTTTTT
cdr3_aa: CASLRDRGLQGGPTNEKLFF

d_call: TRBD1
clone_size: medium-sized
v_call: TRBV20-1
cdr3_length: 15
j_call: TRBJ1-4
cdr3_nt: TGCAGTGCTAGAGATACAGGGGATTCCGGTGAAAAACTGTTTTTT
cdr3_aa: CSARDTGDSGEKLFF

d_call: .
clone_size: few
v_call: TRBV27
cdr3_length: 15
j_call: TRBJ2-7
cdr3_nt: TGTGCCAGCAGTCTCTCAGGGACACGGCCCTACGAGCAGTACTTC
cdr3_aa: CASSLSGTRPYEQYF

d_call: .
clone_size: .
v_call: TRBV2
cdr3_length: 14
j_call: TRBJ2-7
cdr3_nt: TGTGCCAGCAGTGTCCCAGTCCCCTCCTACGAGCAGTACTTC
cdr3_aa: CASSVPVPSYEQYF

d_call: TRBD2
clone_size: .
v_call: TRBV27
cdr3_length: 15
j_call: TRBJ2-7
cdr3_nt: TGTGCCAGCAGACTGTACCGCGGGGGAACCTACGAGCAGTACTTC
cdr3_aa: CASRLYRGGTYEQYF

d_call: .
clone_size: large
v_call: TRBV6-1
cdr3_length: 14
j_call: TRBJ2-7
cdr3_nt: TGTGCCAGCAGTGAAGCATATCGGACACGCGAGCAGTACTTC
cdr3_aa: CASSEAYRTREQYF

d_call: TRBD2
clone_size: few
v_call: TRBV6-1
cdr3_length: 18
j_call: TRBJ2-7
cdr3_nt: TGTGCCAGCAGTGAATCCACGACTAGCGGGATGCTCTCCTACGAGCAGTACTTC
cdr3_aa: CASSESTTSGMLSYEQYF

d_call: TRBD1
clone_size: few
v_call: TRBV6-5
cdr3_length: 12
j_call: TRBJ2-3
cdr3_nt: TGTGCCAGCAGTTACTCCGGGACAGAACAGTATTTT
cdr3_aa: CASSYSGTEQYF

d_call: .
clone_size: few
v_call: TRBV28
cdr3_length: 16
j_call: TRBJ1-6
cdr3_nt: TGTGCCAGCAGTTTATCCCCAGGATTCAGGGATTCACCCCTCCACTTT
cdr3_aa: CASSLSPGFRDSPLHF

d_call: .
clone_size: medium-sized
v_call: TRBV6-1
cdr3_length: 15
j_call: TRBJ2-3
cdr3_nt: TGTGCCAGCAGTCCAGGGAGCGACGGCACAGATACGCAGTATTTT
cdr3_aa: CASSPGSDGTDTQYF

d_call: TRBD1
clone_size: medium-sized
v_call: TRBV11-2
cdr3_length: 14
j_call: TRBJ1-2
cdr3_nt: TGTGCCAGCAGCCCGGCTCCGGGACAGGGTGGCTACACCTTC
cdr3_aa: CASSPAPGQGGYTF

d_call: .
clone_size: many
v_call: TRBV3-1
cdr3_length: 15
j_call: TRBJ2-1
cdr3_nt: TGTGCCAGCGGCCAGAGGGGGACTGGCCGCAATGAGCAGTTCTTC
cdr3_aa: CASGQRGTGRNEQFF

d_call: .
clone_size: .
v_call: TRBV11-2
cdr3_length: 12
j_call: TRBJ1-3
cdr3_nt: TGTGCCAGCAGCTTAGTCGGCAGGATCATATATTTT
cdr3_aa: CASSLVGRIIYF

d_call: .
clone_size: .
v_call: TRBV30
cdr3_length: 13
j_call: TRBJ2-1
cdr3_nt: TGTGTCTGGAGTTCTACCCCAGATAGTGAGCAGTTCTTC
cdr3_aa: CVWSSTPDSEQFF

d_call: .
clone_size: .
v_call: TRBV28
cdr3_length: 14
j_call: TRBJ1-2
cdr3_nt: TGTGCCAGCAGTTACCATCAGATAAACTATGGCTACACCTTC
cdr3_aa: CASSYHQINYGYTF

d_call: .
clone_size: medium-sized
v_call: TRBV9
cdr3_length: 13
j_call: TRBJ2-3
cdr3_nt: TGTGCCAGCAGCGTAGTCAGCACAGATACGCAGTATTTT
cdr3_aa: CASSVVSTDTQYF

d_call: TRBD1
clone_size: few
v_call: TRBV20-1
cdr3_length: 13
j_call: TRBJ1-2
cdr3_nt: TGCAGTGCTACCTGGACAGGAAACTATGGCTACACCTTC
cdr3_aa: CSATWTGNYGYTF

d_call: .
clone_size: medium-sized
v_call: TRBV5-1
cdr3_length: 17
j_call: TRBJ2-2
cdr3_nt: TGCGCCAGCAGTCTCAATCCACAGGGTTTGAACACCGGGGAGCTGTTTTTT
cdr3_aa: CASSLNPQGLNTGELFF

d_call: TRBD2
clone_size: .
v_call: TRBV19
cdr3_length: 17
j_call: TRBJ2-1
cdr3_nt: TGTGCCAGTAACAACTTAGGGTTTGGACTAGCGGGGAATGAGCAGTTCTTC
cdr3_aa: CASNNLGFGLAGNEQFF

d_call: .
clone_size: .
v_call: TRBV5-1
cdr3_length: 14
j_call: TRBJ1-2
cdr3_nt: TGCGCCAGCAGCATCGGGACTCCCAACTATGGCTACACCTTC
cdr3_aa: CASSIGTPNYGYTF

d_call: .
clone_size: .
v_call: TRBV20-1
cdr3_length: 13
j_call: TRBJ2-7
cdr3_nt: TGCAGTGCTCGACGGGCTGGTCCCTACGAGCAGTACTTC
cdr3_aa: CSARRAGPYEQYF

d_call: TRBD2
clone_size: few
v_call: TRBV6-1
cdr3_length: 14
j_call: TRBJ2-1
cdr3_nt: TGTGCCAGCTTAGCGGGAGAGTCCTACAATGAGCAGTTCTTC
cdr3_aa: CASLAGESYNEQFF

d_call: .
clone_size: .
v_call: TRBV2
cdr3_length: 12
j_call: TRBJ2-1
cdr3_nt: TGTGCCAGCAGTGCTTCAGTGGATGAGCAGTTCTTC
cdr3_aa: CASSASVDEQFF

d_call: .
clone_size: .
v_call: TRBV20-1
cdr3_length: 17
j_call: TRBJ2-1
cdr3_nt: TGCAGTGCTAGAGATCCTGCAGTACTGTGCTCCTACAATGAGCAGTGCTTC
cdr3_aa: CSARDPAVLCSYNEQCF

d_call: TRBD1
clone_size: .
v_call: TRBV25-1
cdr3_length: 15
j_call: TRBJ2-7
cdr3_nt: TGTGCCAGCAGTTCACCGGGGACAGGGGAAAACGAGCAGTACTTC
cdr3_aa: CASSSPGTGENEQYF

d_call: .
clone_size: .
v_call: TRBV6-6
cdr3_length: 16
j_call: TRBJ2-7
cdr3_nt: TGTGCCAGCAGTTACTCACCCGGTACAGGTTCATACGAGCAGTACTTC
cdr3_aa: CASSYSPGTGSYEQYF

d_call: TRBD2
clone_size: medium-sized
v_call: TRBV11-2
cdr3_length: 15
j_call: TRBJ2-7
cdr3_nt: TGTGCCAGCAGCCGATTCGGGGGGAGCTCCTACGAGCAGTACTTC
cdr3_aa: CASSRFGGSSYEQYF